The 32 T cell receptor beta chains below come from one sample, sequenced in a study of PD-L1 blockade in urothelial cancer. Time point here: pretreatment peripheral blood. The repertoire was sequenced with immunoSEQ multiplex PCR; TCRdb's copy has only in-frame clones and lacks some. The data contain around 130,000 clones, about 81% of them singletons. The sample was PBMCs, taken around atezolizumab (anti-PD-L1) treatment. Receptors originate from a man in his fifties with urothelial cancer.

This rearrangement joins TRBV27 to TRBJ2-3; D perhaps matches TRBD2 (7 bases). This CDR3 is built from 14 residues. Trimming took off 6 bases at V and 3 bases at J, with 13 bases between the two ends. Germline V gene data show CDR1 as MNHEY and CDR2 as SMNVEV (reference sequence). The CDR3, as DNA: TGTGCCAGCAGGTTGGGGGGGGCTACAGATACGCAGTATTTT. It codes for CASRLGGATDTQYF.

V gene TRBV6-1 combines with J gene TRBJ2-7, with D tentatively TRBD1 (6 bases). Germline CDR1 reads MNHNS; CDR2 reads SASEGT. V was clipped by 7 bases and J by 4 bases, with 14 bases between them. The CDR3 is 13 residues long. CDR3 nucleotide sequence: TGTGCCAGCACTACAGGGAATTTATACGAGCAGTACTTC. Protein sequence: CASTTGNLYEQYF.

V is TRBV6-6 and J is TRBJ2-2; 7 bases map to TRBD2. The V gene's germline CDR1 is MNHNY and CDR2 SVGAGI (reference sequence). Unmatched junction bases numbered 11, after V lost 8 bases and J lost 5 bases. This CDR3 contains 15 residues. In DNA form, the CDR3 reads TGTGCCAGCCTGAGGGAGGGGATAGCTACCGGGGAGCTGTTTTTT. Its protein product is CASLREGIATGELFF.

The chain is built from TRBV4-2 and TRBJ1-1; 8 bases map to TRBD1. Germline values: CDR1 LGHNA, CDR2 YNFKEQ. V trimming: 4 bases; J trimming: 4 bases; junction bases outside the gene matches: 5. The CDR3 has 14 amino acids. DNA for the CDR3: TGTGCCAGCAGCCCTGGACAGGGAGGCACTGAAGCTTTCTTT. Its translation is CASSPGQGGTEAFF.

A word on this clone: One end of the junction does not line up with germline, which may come from a read error. The chain employs TRBV15 and TRBJ1-4; D is undetermined. CDR1 is LNHNV and CDR2 is YYDKDF in the germline V gene (reference sequence). CDR3 size: 15 residues. The CDR3, as DNA: TGTGCCGCCAGCAGAGATGTGCGAACTAATGAAAAACTGTTTTTT. It specifies CAASRDVRTNEKLFF.

CDR3 coding DNA: TGTGCTAGTGCTTCTGACTCCACAGATACGCAGTATTTT. As protein: CASASDSTDTQYF. V and J are TRBV12-5 and TRBJ2-3; D is unresolved. V was trimmed by 7 bases and J by 2 bases, leaving 10 bases between them. CDR1 is LGHNT and CDR2 is FRNRAP in the germline V gene. The CDR3 runs to 13 residues. Supplemented by reference TRBV12-5 and TRBJ2-3, the full variable domain reads DARVTQTPRHKVTEMGQEVTMRCQPILGHNTVFWYRQTMMQGLELLAYFRNRAPLDDSGMPKDRFSAEMPDATLATLKIQPSEPRDSAVYFCASASDSTDTQYFGPGTRLTVL.

The chain combines TRBV5-4 with TRBJ2-7; the D gene is possibly TRBD2 (6 bases). Germline CDR1 reads SGHNT; CDR2 reads YYREEE (reference sequence). This CDR3 is 14 amino acids long. Deletions cut 4 bases from V and 6 bases from J, with 17 bases between. The CDR3 nucleotides are TGTGCCAGCAGCCGTACGGGAGTTTTAGGCGAGCAGTACTTC. Encoded protein: CASSRTGVLGEQYF.

This clone was observed once. This may stem from a read error, because a much larger clone lies one nucleotide away. The V gene is TRBV6-1, the J gene TRBJ2-3; unclear D gene. CDR3 length: 11 residues. From germline, CDR1 is MNHNS and CDR2 SASEGT. V was clipped by 6 bases and J by 2 bases, with 3 bases between them. CDR3 sequence reads: CASSNTDTQYF. The CDR3 DNA sequence: TGTGCCAGCAGCAACACAGATACGCAGTATTTT.

The chain combines TRBV6-1 with TRBJ2-2, with 7 nucleotides matching TRBD1. The CDR3 covers 14 residues. The junction had 5 bases not matched to a gene; V was cut back by 6 bases and J by 4 bases. Germline lookup yields CDR1 MNHNS and CDR2 SASEGT. The CDR3 nucleotides are TGTGCCAGCAGACCGGGACAGCTCACCGGGGAGCTGTTTTTT. Its protein product is CASRPGQLTGELFF.

The chain joins TRBV6-4 to TRBJ1-1; the D gene is possibly TRBD1 (5 bases). Trimming stripped 10 bases from V and 1 base from J, with 13 bases between. This CDR3 is built from 13 residues. Germline CDR1 and CDR2: MRHNA and SNTAGT. CDR3: CATRQQENTEAFF. CDR3 sequence (DNA): TGTGCCACCAGACAACAGGAGAACACTGAAGCTTTCTTT.

The chain combines TRBV4-1 with TRBJ2-3, with 9 bases identical to TRBD2. The CDR3 length is 15 residues. Germline assignment: CDR1 MGHRA and CDR2 YSYEKL. V was clipped by 2 bases and J by 1 base; unmatched bases: 1. The CDR3 DNA reads TGCGCCAGCAGCCAAAGGACTAGCGGCACAGATACGCAGTATTTT. Amino acids: CASSQRTSGTDTQYF.

The chain carries TRBV19 and TRBJ2-1; tentatively, D is TRBD2 (6 bases). The CDR3 has 15 residues. The V end lost 3 bases, the J end lost 4 bases, and 13 bases lay between the germline ends. Germline CDR1 is LNHDA and CDR2 is SQIVND (reference sequence). CDR3 residues: CASSMGGRLYNEQFF. CDR3 sequence (DNA): TGTGCCAGTAGTATGGGTGGGAGGCTGTACAATGAGCAGTTCTTC.

This chain connects TRBV27 to TRBJ1-2; D possibly corresponds to TRBD1 (5 bases). The CDR3 consists of 13 residues. Per the germline V gene, CDR1 is MNHEY and CDR2 is SMNVEV (reference sequence). Between the trimmed V and J ends, which lost 4 bases and 5 bases, there was a span of 11 bases. The CDR3 sequence: CASSWRGEYGYTF. The CDR3, as DNA: TGTGCCAGCAGTTGGAGGGGAGAATATGGCTACACCTTC.

The chain uses TRBV19 and TRBJ2-3, with a possible D match to TRBD1 (5 bases). CDR3 length: 14 residues. Deletions cut 7 bases from V and 2 bases from J, with 13 bases between. Germline-derived CDR1 and CDR2 are LNHDA and SQIVND (reference sequence). The CDR3 is CASKRGWSTDTQYF. In nucleotides, the CDR3 is TGTGCCAGTAAAAGGGGCTGGTCCACAGATACGCAGTATTTT.

This clone has a handful of counts. The chain has TRBV2 and TRBJ2-1, with 9 positions matching TRBD1. V lost 4 bases to trimming and J lost 5 bases; unmatched junction nucleotides: 0. CDR3 length: 13 residues. Germline loops: CDR1 SNHLY, CDR2 FYNNEI. CDR3 protein: CASSGTGDNEQFF. CDR3 in DNA: TGTGCCAGCAGTGGGACAGGGGACAATGAGCAGTTCTTC.

The chain recombines TRBV6-5 with TRBJ2-2, with D possibly matching TRBD1 (6 bases). The CDR3 contains 15 residues. CDR1 and CDR2 from the germline V gene are MNHEY and SVGAGI. V was clipped by 2 bases and J by 8 bases, with 15 bases between them. The CDR3: CASSYAQGLTGELFF. CDR3 sequence (DNA): TGTGCCAGCAGTTACGCACAGGGTTTGACTGGGGAGCTGTTTTTT.

This chain links TRBV10-1 with TRBJ2-3; possibly TRBD2 for D (5 bases). The CDR3 extends over 16 amino acids. Trimming removed 3 bases from V and 1 base from J, with 14 bases in between. CDR1 is WNHNN, CDR2 SYGVQD, per germline (reference sequence). CDR3 DNA: TGCGCCAGCAGTGACCAGGAGCGGCGAGGCACAGATACGCAGTATTTT. This encodes CASSDQERRGTDTQYF.

This sequence joins TRBV28 and TRBJ1-4, with D unclear. The length of the CDR3 is 13 residues. Trimming removed 1 base at V and 4 bases at J, with 4 bases between. CDR1 and CDR2 from the germline V gene are MDHEN and SYDVKM. CDR3 region: CASSLFGNEKLFF. The CDR3 nucleotides read TGTGCCAGCAGTTTATTCGGTAATGAAAAACTGTTTTTT. The whole variable domain, remainder taken from reference TRBV28 and TRBJ1-4, is DVKVTQSSRYLVKRTGEKVFLECVQDMDHENMFWYRQDPGLGLRLIYFSYDVKMKEKGDIPEGYSVSREKKERFSLILESASTNQTSMYLCASSLFGNEKLFFGSGTQLSVL.

CDR3 region: CASSLGGGNYGYTF. The CDR3 bases are TGTGCCAGCAGCTTGGGAGGAGGGAACTATGGCTACACCTTC. J is TRBJ1-2 and V is TRBV5-8; D gene unclear. The V end lost 0 bases, the J end lost 2 bases, and 8 bases lay between the germline ends. The CDR3 is made up of 14 amino acids. From germline, CDR1 is SGHTS and CDR2 YDEGEE.

The chain joins TRBV2 to TRBJ2-5; no clear D. V shed 6 bases and J shed 5 bases, with 10 bases lying between them. CDR1 is SNHLY, CDR2 FYNNEI, per germline. The CDR3 length is 12 residues. The CDR3 sequence is CASRASPETQYF. CDR3 nucleotide sequence: TGTGCCAGCAGAGCCTCTCCGGAGACCCAGTACTTC.

The chain uses TRBV2 and TRBJ2-7, with TRBD1 matching over 8 bases. Trimming cost V 2 bases and J 7 bases; bases outside gene matches: 7. This CDR3 is built from 14 residues. CDR1 SNHLY and CDR2 FYNNEI come from the germline V gene. For the CDR3, the DNA is TGTGCCAGCAGTGAATGGGCAGGGGGCCGTGAGCAGTACTTC. Protein sequence: CASSEWAGGREQYF.

This chain uses TRBV2 with TRBJ2-4, with 9 nucleotides matching TRBD1. The germline CDR1 and CDR2 sequences are SNHLY and FYNNEI. The CDR3 extends over 14 amino acids. J gave up 8 bases and V 6 bases, and 8 bases lay outside the gene matches. CDR3 in amino acids: CASRDRGSVDIQYF. In DNA form, the CDR3 reads TGTGCCAGCAGGGACAGGGGTTCTGTAGACATTCAGTACTTC.

V gene TRBV7-3 combines with J gene TRBJ2-1; 7 bases are a match to TRBD2. The CDR3 sequence is 15 residues long. Germline-derived CDR1 and CDR2 are SGHTA and FQGTGA. The ends lost 5 bases at V and 9 bases at J; junction bases unmatched: 13. In nucleotides, the CDR3 is TGTGCCAGCAGCGAGCTAGCGTCGGGGGGTGGTGAGCAGTTCTTC. Protein: CASSELASGGGEQFF.

The chain is built from TRBV29-1 and TRBJ2-1; 10 bases fit TRBD2. CDR3 length equals 16 residues. CDR1 and CDR2 from the germline V gene are SQVTM and ANQGSEA. Trimming at V came to 8 bases and at J to 3 bases, leaving 13 bases not matched to a gene. The CDR3 spells CSSDTLAGVVYNEQFF. The DNA of the CDR3 is TGCAGCTCCGACACGCTAGCGGGAGTGGTCTACAATGAGCAGTTCTTC.

The chain uses TRBV6-6 and TRBJ2-1; possibly TRBD2 for D (5 bases). Germline CDR1 is MNHNY and CDR2 is SVGAGI (reference sequence). Trimming removed 7 bases from V and 7 bases from J, with 20 bases in between. The CDR3 totals 15 residues. CDR3: CASNQDFFRLNEQFF. The CDR3 DNA reads TGTGCCAGCAACCAGGACTTCTTTAGGTTGAATGAGCAGTTCTTC.

The chain combines TRBV7-9 with TRBJ2-2; tentatively, D is TRBD2 (6 bases). V lost 7 bases and J 0 bases, leaving 12 bases between the germline ends. The CDR3 extends over 15 amino acids. Germline V lookup: CDR1 SEHNR, CDR2 FQNEAQ (reference sequence). The CDR3 DNA reads TGTGCCAGCAAGGAGGGTACCGCGAACACCGGGGAGCTGTTTTTT. Translation: CASKEGTANTGELFF.

The chain has TRBV7-2 and TRBJ2-1, with TRBD2 matching 11 bases. Germline V gene lookup returns CDR1 SGHTA and CDR2 FQGNSA. J was trimmed by 13 bases and V by 5 bases; bases with no gene match: 10. The CDR3 has 14 residues. CDR3 nucleotide sequence: TGTGCCAGCAGCCCTGGTGAGCTAGCGGGAGGTCAGTTCTTC. This sequence encodes CASSPGELAGGQFF.

As DNA, the CDR3 is TGTGCCAGCAGCTTGCCAAGTCGGGGGAACACTGAAGCTTTCTTT. It encodes CASSLPSRGNTEAFF. The rearrangement joins TRBV13 to TRBJ1-1; no firm D call. The CDR3 runs 15 residues. The V and J ends lost 3 bases and 1 base respectively, with 12 bases between them. The germline V gene encodes CDR1 PRHDT and CDR2 FYEKMQ (reference sequence). The whole variable domain, remainder taken from reference TRBV13 and TRBJ1-1, is AAGVIQSPRHLIKEKRETATLKCYPIPRHDTVYWYQQGPGQDPQFLISFYEKMQSDKGSIPDRFSAQQFSDYHSELNMSSLELGDSALYFCASSLPSRGNTEAFFGQGTRLTVV.

As to this clone: Additional DNA sequences in this sample encode the identical CDR3. The rearrangement uses TRBV30 and TRBJ2-1; 8 nucleotides align to TRBD1. V lost 0 bases to trimming and J lost 1 base; unmatched junction nucleotides: 2. CDR3 size: 15 residues. Germline V lookup: CDR1 GTSNPN, CDR2 SVGIG (reference sequence). DNA for the CDR3: TGTGCCTGGAGTGTCCAGGGGGCTTCCTACAATGAGCAGTTCTTC. Protein: CAWSVQGASYNEQFF. The full variable domain, completed using reference TRBV30 and TRBJ2-1, is SQTIHQWPATLVQPVGSPLSLECTVEGTSNPNLYWYRQAAGRGLQLLFYSVGIGQISSEVPQNLSASRPQDRQFILSSKKLLLSDSGFYLCAWSVQGASYNEQFFGPGTRLTVL.

The CDR3 DNA sequence: TGTGCCAGCAGGGAAAGCGGACAGGGGGATACTGAAGCTTTCTTT. Encoded protein: CASRESGQGDTEAFF. The chain joins TRBV5-4 to TRBJ1-1; 10 nucleotides agree with TRBD1. The CDR3 has 15 residues. V lost 5 bases and J lost 5; bases outside the gene matches: 9. CDR1 is SGHNT and CDR2 is YYREEE in the germline V gene (reference sequence).

This clone has more than one count but fewer than ten. J is TRBJ1-4 and V is TRBV2; D call uncertain. The CDR3 is made up of 13 amino acids. V was pared by 8 bases and J by 5 bases, with 12 bases between. CDR1 and CDR2 (germline): SNHLY, FYNNEI. As DNA, the CDR3 is TGTGCCAGCCTCGTACAGCCCAATGAAAAACTGTTTTTT. The encoded protein is CASLVQPNEKLFF.

This clone was picked up one time. The V call is TRBV11-2, the J call TRBJ2-7; 14 nucleotides align to TRBD2. With 5 bases clipped from V and 3 bases from J, the junction kept 9 bases outside the gene matches. This CDR3 has 17 amino acids. Germline loops: CDR1 SGHAT, CDR2 FQNNGV. The CDR3 sequence is CASSPGLAGVWVYEQYF. The CDR3 region has the DNA TGTGCCAGCAGCCCGGGACTAGCGGGAGTGTGGGTCTACGAGCAGTACTTC. The complete variable domain, with remaining parts taken from reference TRBV11-2 and TRBJ2-7, reads EAGVAQSPRYKIIEKRQSVAFWCNPISGHATLYWYQQILGQGPKLLIQFQNNGVVDDSQLPKDRFSAERLKGVDSTLKIQPAKLEDSAVYLCASSPGLAGVWVYEQYFGPGTRLTVT.